Included here is one T cell receptor beta chain sequence, with context. Treatment here: randomized to nivolumab then ipilimumab (arm A) or the reverse (arm B). This specimen belongs to a study of sequential checkpoint blockade in melanoma. Sequencing used immunoSEQ multiplex PCR; TCRdb keeps in-frame clones, though not all of them. The sample includes about 32,000 clones, 82% of them seen just once. Trimming cost V 0 bases and J 4 bases, with 7 bases left between them. Germline values: CDR1 SGDLS, CDR2 YYNGEE. CDR3 length: 13 amino acids. The chain recombines TRBV9 with TRBJ1-1; tentatively, D is TRBD1 (6 bases). Specimen: CD8+ T cells sorted from blood (inferred from file names), collected from a patient given nivolumab and ipilimumab in sequence. The TCR sequence derives from a human donor with melanoma. DNA of the CDR3: TGTGCCAGCAGCGTAGTGGACAGCACTGAAGCTTTCTTT. Amino acid sequence: CASSVVDSTEAFF.